The source of this TCR beta chain is a study of control samples from healthy donors and cancer patients. This CDR3 contains 15 residues. The germline CDR1 and CDR2 sequences are SGHDT and YYEEEE. The J segment lost 5 bases and the V segment lost 3 bases, leaving 6 bases of the junction unmatched. Produced via immunoSEQ multiplex PCR; TCRdb's table is partial and in-frame only. The table lists roughly 50,000 clones, 90% to 95% of them singletons. Sequencing was performed on PBMCs. This clonotype originated in a young man with colorectal cancer. V usage is TRBV5-6 and J usage is TRBJ1-2; the match to TRBD1 covers 11 bases. The CDR3 loop reads CASSSGTGGGYGYTF. CDR3 nucleotide sequence: TGTGCCAGCAGCTCCGGGACAGGGGGAGGGTATGGCTACACCTTC. Drawing the rest from reference TRBV5-6 and TRBJ1-2, the complete variable domain is DAGVTQSPTHLIKTRGQQVTLRCSPKSGHDTVSWYQQALGQGPQFIFQYYEEEERQRGNFPDRFSGHQFPNYSSELNVNALLLGDSALYLCASSSGTGGGYGYTFGSGTRLTVV.